The T cell receptor (beta chain) described here comes from a study of beta chain features in type 1 diabetes. Study findings and constraints: Moderately but significantly shorter TCRB CDR3s were found in Type 1 diabetes patients in all four CD4+ subsets. A PCR bias possibly favoring shorter templates would apply equally to patients and controls. The analysis here could not establish whether HLA type shapes TCRB rearrangement.

About 110 mL of blood, on average, came from one heparinised draw per donor. Purity (above 95%) was reached by all sorted populations. With regard to this clone: Antigen: not known.

Germline V CDR1 and CDR2: SGHNT, YYREEE (reference sequence). The length of the CDR3 is 16 residues. V dropped 3 bases and J dropped 0 bases, with 13 bases sitting between them. Reverse transcribing all isolated RNA meant expressed TCRB transcripts were sequenced. Measured with immunoSEQ multiplex PCR; TCRdb has only the in-frame clones, and not every one. The sample yields more than 300,000 clones, roughly 12% seen once. Material for sequencing was naive CD4+ T cells from blood. The sequence derives from a woman younger than 35 with type 1 diabetes. The rearrangement links TRBV5-4 to TRBJ2-1, with a weak D call TRBD2 (5 bases). The CDR3 DNA sequence: TGTGCCAGCAGCTCCCCTCCGGGAAGCTCCTACAATGAGCAGTTCTTC. Its protein is CASSSPPGSSYNEQFF.